This T cell receptor (beta chain) was recovered during a study of human CD8 memory T cell subsets. This clonotype is called medium-sized based on its frequency. Investigators built TCR beta libraries using UMI-labeled 5' RACE. TCRdb reprocessed the 5' RACE reads, with one entry per CDR3 protein and no DNA. Listed are thousands of distinct CDR3 sequences; roughly 21% falls within the top ten. Germline CDR1 is MNHEY and CDR2 is SMNVEV (reference sequence). The CDR3 runs 14 residues. J is TRBJ2-3 and V is TRBV27; the D call from TCRdb, TRBD2, cannot be confirmed without DNA. This TCR was sampled from a human donor in good health. The sample consisted of CD8+ stem-like memory T cells (TSCM and TCM) sorted from PBMCs. Indicated subset: stem-like memory CD8 T cells (TSTEM), CCR7+ PD-1- TIGIT-. The CDR3: CASRLAGGSDTQYF.